This T cell receptor (beta chain) was profiled in a study of control samples from healthy donors and cancer patients. The CDR3 totals 19 residues. The V segment lost 5 bases and the J segment 5 bases; nucleotides outside the gene matches: 22. In germline, CDR1 is SGHDN, CDR2 FVKESK. Profiled with immunoSEQ multiplex PCR; TCRdb holds only in-frame clones, not every one. The repertoire holds just under 80,000 clones, with around 90% as singletons. Sequenced material: PBMCs. The J gene is TRBJ2-7, the V gene TRBV14, with 9 bases lining up with TRBD1. This receptor was identified in a woman aged 60-75 years with head and neck cancer. CDR3 in DNA: TGTGCCAGCAGCTCCGGGAACAAATGGGACGGGACAGGGTCCCACGAGCAGTACTTC. Translation gives CASSSGNKWDGTGSHEQYF.